Listed below are T cell receptor beta chains from one sample, sequenced in a study of regulatory T cells in long-lasting Graves disease. Each CDR3 protein gets one entry after TCRdb re-called the multiplex PCR reads with MiXCR. The table lists 650,000 to 700,000 distinct CDR3 sequences, about 30% of them singletons. The material sequenced was peripheral blood mononuclear cells (PBMCs), taken when the disease was refractory, from a patient treated with antithyroid drugs. The receptors derive from a female donor with Graves disease. Each CDR3 is given without its conserved first and last residue. The order of the fields is D gene, V gene, CDR3 protein. D genes are given only for firm matches.

TRBD1	TRBV6-1	ASRTGISGNTIY
TRBD1	TRBV12-3/TRBV12-4	ASSLDGTGIHNSPLH
TRBD2	TRBV15	ATSREAGGYEQY
TRBD2	TRBV20-1	SARDPGTSGINEQY
TRBD1	TRBV20-1	SARLTGPEAF
-	TRBV15	ATSSMKNTEAF
TRBD1	TRBV6-1	TSSRGQGRQVSPLH
TRBD1	TRBV10-3	AISGPRTGRIFNYGYT
-	TRBV3-1	ASSHGDLRGELF
-	TRBV20-1	SAASDGSGSSYEQY
TRBD1	TRBV20-1	SARMDREEKLF
-	TRBV3-1	ASSLKGPTGETQY
-	TRBV2	ASNPAGWVIQPQH
-	TRBV11-2	ASSRDGANTGELF
-	TRBV3-1	ASSPYRTTGNTIY
-	TRBV6-1	ASINDYGYT
-	TRBV27	ASSLSIRGWEGYT
TRBD2	TRBV28	ASSSTTSVLPSTDTQY
TRBD2	TRBV5-1	ASSQGTSRSYEQY
-	TRBV7-2	ASSLLSGSNQPQH
TRBD1	TRBV6-2/TRBV6-3	ASSYMAGQGKGYT
-	TRBV12-3/TRBV12-4	ASRHSGRAHEQY
-	TRBV9	ASSVVSGPGNTEAF
-	TRBV30	ATGPRGAQY
TRBD2	TRBV7-2	ASSSGTRAYNEQF
TRBD1	TRBV30	AWRHGQVGTEAF
-	TRBV5-4	ASSLGTADRYEQY
-	TRBV28	ASGGGINYGYT
TRBD1	TRBV19	ASGTRDRTNEKLF
-	TRBV9	ASSMDSANTEAF
-	TRBV20-1	SARSAQTDEQY
-	TRBV20-1	SAPSVQEAF
TRBD2	TRBV20-1	SAISGRVSYEQY
TRBD2	TRBV12-3/TRBV12-4	ASSESTLAGDAINIQY
TRBD2	TRBV4-1	ASSEGLAVDEQY
-	TRBV20-1	SARDYGDSPLH
-	TRBV7-9	ASSITGTPYGYT
TRBD2	TRBV6-1	ASREGAGADEQY
-	TRBV4-2	ASSQDSGLRTGELF
-	TRBV9	ASSVKRQEETQY
-	TRBV5-1	ASSLELLPEQY
-	TRBV6-1	AGRTGSGEAF
TRBD1	TRBV5-1	ASSLDSITTGVRTEAF
TRBD1	TRBV5-1	ASKSVRQGDYGYT
-	TRBV5-5	ASSFREVLNEKLF
-	TRBV12-3/TRBV12-4	ASSPETLAPSTDTQY
TRBD2	TRBV11-2	ASSDGTTTYEQY
-	TRBV7-6	ASSPNGGDPETQY
-	TRBV2	ASRQVEDSPLH
-	TRBV7-9	ASSLTQGSTSYEQY
-	TRBV30	AWTNRDLNSPLH
-	TRBV6-5	ASSYSGGPETQY
TRBD2	TRBV20-1	SAMTGTSGKRNEQF
TRBD2	TRBV7-9	ASSLVGPGTSGHPYEQY
TRBD2	TRBV6-1	ASSTTGLGLGELF